Described below is a single T cell receptor beta chain sequence and its context. Its antigen is unidentified. The protocol was immunoSEQ multiplex PCR, while the TCRdb copy is restricted to in-frame clones and leaves out a portion. This table holds some 150,000 clones, roughly 90% found once. Germline V CDR1 and CDR2: KGHDR, SFDVKD. The CDR3 totals 12 residues. V lost 2 bases and J lost 5, with 5 bases in between. These data originate in a study of T cell responses to AZD1222 COVID-19 vaccine. Points from the study as a whole: Receipt of two AZD1222 doses was followed by a rise in Spike-specific TCR breadth and depth.

The V call is TRBV24-1, the J call TRBJ1-2; D is ambiguous. The sample consisted of peripheral blood, taken 28 days after the second AZD1222 dose. The clonotype originates from an adult who received the AZD1222 COVID-19 vaccine. The CDR3: CATSDSEYGYTF. The CDR3 DNA follows: TGTGCCACCAGTGATTCCGAATATGGCTACACCTTC.